This TCR beta chain is drawn from a study of T cells in Graves' hyperthyroidism and ophthalmopathy. This clonotype was observed at least ten times. There were TCR beta CDR3 regions amplified from RNA transcripts. TCR CDR3 underwent first-round RT-PCR with the HTBI primer set. Each CDR3 protein gets one entry after TCRdb re-called the multiplex PCR reads with MiXCR. The sample carries 250,000 or so distinct CDR3 sequences, 16% recorded once. The length of the CDR3 is 13 residues. Looked up from germline, CDR1 is MNHNS and CDR2 is SASEGT. Trimming took 9 bases from V and 0 from J, leaving 11 bases between them.

Material: blood. The rearrangement joins TRBV6-1 to TRBJ1-1; D remains ambiguous. This TCR came from a woman between 18 and 30 years old with Graves' ophthalmopathy. CDR3 DNA: TGTGCCAGTGACCAGAACATGAACACTGAAGCTTTCTTT. This translates into CASDQNMNTEAFF.